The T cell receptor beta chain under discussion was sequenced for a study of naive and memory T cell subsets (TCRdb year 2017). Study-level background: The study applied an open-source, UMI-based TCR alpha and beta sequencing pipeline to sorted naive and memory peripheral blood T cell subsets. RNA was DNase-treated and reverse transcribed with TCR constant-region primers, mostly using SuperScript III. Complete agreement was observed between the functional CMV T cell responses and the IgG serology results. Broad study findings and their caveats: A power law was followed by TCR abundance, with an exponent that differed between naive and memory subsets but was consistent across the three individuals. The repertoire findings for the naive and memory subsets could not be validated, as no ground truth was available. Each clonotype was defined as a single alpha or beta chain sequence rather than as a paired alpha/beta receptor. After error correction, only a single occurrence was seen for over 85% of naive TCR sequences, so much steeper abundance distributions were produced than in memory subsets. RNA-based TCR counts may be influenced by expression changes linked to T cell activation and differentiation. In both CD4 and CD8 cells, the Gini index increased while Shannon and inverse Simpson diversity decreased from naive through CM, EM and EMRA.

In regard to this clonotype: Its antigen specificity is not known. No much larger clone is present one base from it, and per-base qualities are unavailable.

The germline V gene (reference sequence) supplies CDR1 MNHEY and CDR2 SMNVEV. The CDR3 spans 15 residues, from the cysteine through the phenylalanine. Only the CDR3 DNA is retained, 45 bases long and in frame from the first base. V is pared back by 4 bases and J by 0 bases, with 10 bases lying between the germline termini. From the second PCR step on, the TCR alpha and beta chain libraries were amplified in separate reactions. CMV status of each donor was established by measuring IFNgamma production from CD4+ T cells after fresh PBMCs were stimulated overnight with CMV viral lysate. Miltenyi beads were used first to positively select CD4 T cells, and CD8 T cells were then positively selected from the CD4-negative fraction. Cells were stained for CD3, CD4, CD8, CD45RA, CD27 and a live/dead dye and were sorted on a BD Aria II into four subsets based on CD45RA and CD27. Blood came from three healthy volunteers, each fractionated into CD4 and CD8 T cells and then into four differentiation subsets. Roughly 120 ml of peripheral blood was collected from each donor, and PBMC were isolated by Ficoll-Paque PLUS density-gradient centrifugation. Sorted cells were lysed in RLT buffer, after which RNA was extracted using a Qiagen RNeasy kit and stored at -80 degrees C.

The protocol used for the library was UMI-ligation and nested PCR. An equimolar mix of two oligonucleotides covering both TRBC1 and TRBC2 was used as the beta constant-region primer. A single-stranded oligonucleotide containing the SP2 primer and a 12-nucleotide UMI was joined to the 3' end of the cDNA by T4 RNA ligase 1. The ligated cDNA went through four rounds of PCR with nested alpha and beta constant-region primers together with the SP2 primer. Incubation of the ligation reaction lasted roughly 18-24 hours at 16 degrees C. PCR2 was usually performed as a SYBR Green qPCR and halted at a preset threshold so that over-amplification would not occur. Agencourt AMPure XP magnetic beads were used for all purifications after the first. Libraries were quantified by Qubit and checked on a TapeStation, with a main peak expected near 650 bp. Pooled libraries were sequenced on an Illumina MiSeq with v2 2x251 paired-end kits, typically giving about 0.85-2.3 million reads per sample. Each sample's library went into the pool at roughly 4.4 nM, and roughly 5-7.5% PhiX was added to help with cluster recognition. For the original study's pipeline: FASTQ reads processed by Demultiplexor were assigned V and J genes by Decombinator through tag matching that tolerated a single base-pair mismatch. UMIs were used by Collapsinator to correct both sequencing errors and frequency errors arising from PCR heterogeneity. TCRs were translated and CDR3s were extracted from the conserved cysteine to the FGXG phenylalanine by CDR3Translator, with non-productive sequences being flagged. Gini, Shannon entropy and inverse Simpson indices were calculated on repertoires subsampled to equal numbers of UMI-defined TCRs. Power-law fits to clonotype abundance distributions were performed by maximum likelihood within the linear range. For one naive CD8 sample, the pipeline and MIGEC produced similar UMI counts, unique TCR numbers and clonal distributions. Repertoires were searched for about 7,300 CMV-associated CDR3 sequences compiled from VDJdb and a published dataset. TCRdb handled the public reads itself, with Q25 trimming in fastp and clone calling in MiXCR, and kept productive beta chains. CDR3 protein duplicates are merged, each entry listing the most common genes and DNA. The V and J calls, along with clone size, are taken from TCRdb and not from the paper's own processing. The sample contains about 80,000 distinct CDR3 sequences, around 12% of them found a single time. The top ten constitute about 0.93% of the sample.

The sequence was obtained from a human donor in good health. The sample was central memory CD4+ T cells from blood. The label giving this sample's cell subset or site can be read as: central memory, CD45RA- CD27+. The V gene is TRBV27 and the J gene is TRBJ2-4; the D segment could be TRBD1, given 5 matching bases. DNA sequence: TGTGCCAGCAGTTCCGGCAGGGAAGCCAAAAACATTCAGTACTTC. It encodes CASSSGREAKNIQYF.